This entry lists 25 T cell receptor beta chains sequenced from one sample in a study of T cells after posttransplantation cyclophosphamide. Clones were sequenced by immunoSEQ multiplex PCR, and TCRdb holds only the in-frame ones, with some missing. The data show tens of thousands of clones, with roughly 86% seen just once and approximately 2.6% held by the top ten. Source material: PBMCs. These receptor sequences come from a man aged 30 to 45 with a blood cancer, CMV-positive, and with a related stem cell donor.

V is TRBV15 and J is TRBJ2-3, with 8 nucleotides matching TRBD1. The V and J ends lost 0 bases and 4 bases, in that order; junction bases with no gene match: 6. From germline, CDR1 is LNHNV and CDR2 YYDKDF (reference sequence). The CDR3 sequence is 16 residues long. CDR3 protein: CATSRDPTGGSDTQYF. CDR3 in DNA: TGTGCCACCAGCAGAGACCCAACAGGGGGATCAGATACGCAGTATTTT.

This clone has a handful of counts. The rearrangement joins TRBV10-3 to TRBJ2-7; the match to TRBD1 covers 8 bases. The germline V gene has CDR1 ENHRY and CDR2 SYGVKD. This CDR3 has 14 residues. The J segment lost 7 bases and the V segment lost 4 bases, leaving 9 bases of the junction unmatched. The CDR3 loop is CAISGTGLKGEQYF. The CDR3 DNA follows: TGTGCCATCAGTGGGACAGGGTTGAAGGGGGAGCAGTACTTC.

The gene calls are TRBV25-1 and TRBJ1-4; 9 nucleotides match TRBD1. Trimming took 6 bases from V and 7 from J; bases not matched to a gene: 6. The CDR3 is 14 residues long. CDR1 and CDR2 (germline): MGHDK, SYGVNS. CDR3: CASRYRGRCEKLFF. CDR3 coding DNA: TGTGCCAGCAGATACAGGGGGCGGTGTGAAAAACTGTTTTTT.

V usage is TRBV18 and J usage is TRBJ2-1; 14 bases are shared with TRBD2. The CDR3 is 19 residues long. CDR1 and CDR2 from the germline V gene are KGHSH and LQKENI. Unmatched junction bases numbered 8, after V lost 3 bases and J lost 1 base. Written as DNA, the CDR3 is TGTGCCAGCTCACCGTACCCGGGACTAGCGGGAGAGTCCTACAATGAGCAGTTCTTC. Translated, it gives CASSPYPGLAGESYNEQFF. The full variable domain, its missing parts supplied by reference TRBV18 and TRBJ2-1, is NAGVMQNPRHLVRRRGQEARLRCSPMKGHSHVYWYRQLPEEGLKFMVYLQKENIIDESGMPKERFSAEFPKEGPSILRIQQVVRGDSAAYFCASSPYPGLAGESYNEQFFGPGTRLTVL.

The genes are TRBV9 and TRBJ2-5; D is unclear. The CDR3 is 17 amino acids. Trimming cost V 1 base and J 0 bases, with 16 bases left between them. Germline V lookup: CDR1 SGDLS, CDR2 YYNGEE. Here the CDR3 reads CASSVYPRYSNQETQYF. The CDR3 DNA reads TGTGCCAGCAGCGTATACCCCCGATATAGCAACCAAGAGACCCAGTACTTC.

The CDR3 here is CASSVVPGLVAEQFF. CDR3 nucleotides: TGTGCCAGCAGCGTAGTCCCGGGACTAGTGGCTGAGCAGTTCTTC. The chain uses TRBV9 and TRBJ2-1; 8 nucleotides align to TRBD2. Trimming at V came to 0 bases and at J to 9 bases, leaving 8 bases not matched to a gene. Germline CDR1 reads SGDLS; CDR2 reads YYNGEE. This CDR3 region has 15 residues.

The J gene is TRBJ2-3, the V gene TRBV9, with 7 nucleotides matching TRBD2. The CDR3 is made up of 18 amino acids. In germline, CDR1 is SGDLS, CDR2 YYNGEE. Trimming at V came to 0 bases and at J to 3 bases, leaving 13 bases not matched to a gene. The chain's CDR3 is CASSVGFAGVGLTDTQYF. The CDR3 DNA reads as TGTGCCAGCAGCGTAGGTTTCGCGGGGGTCGGTTTGACAGATACGCAGTATTTT.

The rearrangement links TRBV6-4 to TRBJ2-7, with 8 bases lining up with TRBD1. The CDR3 totals 13 residues. J lost 4 bases, V lost 3 bases, and 2 bases had no gene match. The germline gives CDR1 MRHNA, CDR2 SNTAGT. DNA of the CDR3: TGTGCCAGCAGTGAAGACAGGGGTTACGAGCAGTACTTC. Translated: CASSEDRGYEQYF.

J is TRBJ2-3 and V is TRBV7-6; maybe TRBD1 (5 bases). The CDR3 contains 16 residues. The V end was cut by 4 bases, the J end by 1 base, with 15 bases between. Per germline, CDR1 SGHVS and CDR2 FNYEAQ. CDR3 DNA sequence: TGTGCCAGCAGCTCACGCCAGGGCTATGGCACAGATACGCAGTATTTT. Encoded protein: CASSSRQGYGTDTQYF.

V is TRBV2 and J is TRBJ2-3; possible D gene TRBD1, 7 bases. This CDR3 is built from 16 residues. V lost 7 bases and J 5 bases, leaving 22 bases between the germline ends. Germline V gene sequence: CDR1 SNHLY, CDR2 FYNNEI. CDR3 DNA: TGTGCCAGCATCCCGGCGGAGGGGGCGCGGAAAGATACGCAGTATTTT. Translation: CASIPAEGARKDTQYF.

V and J are TRBV10-3 and TRBJ1-2; 9 bases are shared with TRBD1. The CDR3 spans 17 residues. Per germline, CDR1 ENHRY and CDR2 SYGVKD. V lost 0 bases, J lost 1 base, and 6 bases stayed unmatched. CDR3 bases: TGTGCCATCAGTGAGTCGCGGGACAGGGCCAATAACTATGGCTACACCTTC. It translates to CAISESRDRANNYGYTF.

This chain links TRBV7-8 with TRBJ2-1, with TRBD1 as a possible D gene (5 bases). V was pared by 5 bases and J by 4 bases, with 9 bases between. CDR1 is SGHVS, CDR2 FQNEAQ, per germline. The CDR3 covers 13 residues. The CDR3 nucleotides read TGTGCCAGCAGCGCTAGACAGTACAATGAGCAGTTCTTC. Translation gives CASSARQYNEQFF.

The chain combines TRBV19 with TRBJ2-1; TRBD2 agrees at 7 bases. V lost 3 bases and J lost 3; bases outside the gene matches: 8. Germline loops: CDR1 LNHDA, CDR2 SQIVND (reference sequence). CDR3 length equals 16 residues. CDR3 residues: CASSIFAGEYYNEQFF. Written as DNA, the CDR3 is TGTGCCAGTAGTATTTTTGCGGGAGAATACTACAATGAGCAGTTCTTC.

The chain combines TRBV5-1 with TRBJ2-5; 11 nucleotides match TRBD2. Germline V lookup: CDR1 SGHRS, CDR2 YFSETQ. The V and J ends lost 0 bases and 2 bases, in that order; junction bases with no gene match: 0. This CDR3 region has 15 residues. CDR3 sequence (DNA): TGCGCCAGCAGCTTGGGACTAGCGGGGCAAGAGACCCAGTACTTC. Amino acids: CASSLGLAGQETQYF.

As concerns this clone: The sample carries other DNA sequences with the same CDR3. The chain combines TRBV28 with TRBJ1-5; no definite D call. Trimming took off 2 bases at V and 2 bases at J, with 7 bases between the two ends. CDR3 length: 14 residues. Germline V CDR1 and CDR2: MDHEN, SYDVKM. The CDR3 DNA is TGTGCCAGCAGTTTAGTCCGGGGCAATCAGCCCCAGCATTTT. Its translation is CASSLVRGNQPQHF.

V and J are TRBV7-9 and TRBJ1-1; 9 nucleotides agree with TRBD1. The junction had 6 bases not matched to a gene; V was cut back by 6 bases and J by 4 bases. Germline loops: CDR1 SEHNR, CDR2 FQNEAQ (reference sequence). CDR3 length equals 14 residues. This chain's CDR3 is CASRGGTGITEAFF. In nucleotides, the CDR3 is TGTGCCAGCAGGGGAGGGACAGGGATCACTGAAGCTTTCTTT.

The gene calls are TRBV5-6 and TRBJ2-5, with 8 bases identical to TRBD1. The germline V gene encodes CDR1 SGHDT and CDR2 YYEEEE. This CDR3 contains 16 residues. Trimming took 2 bases from V and 0 from J; bases not matched to a gene: 6. The DNA for the CDR3 is TGTGCCAGCAGCTTTGGGACAGGAGAGTACCAAGAGACCCAGTACTTC. This gives the protein CASSFGTGEYQETQYF.

This clone was recorded a few times. The chain links TRBV13 to TRBJ1-1; TRBD1 matches at 8 bases. J was trimmed by 5 bases and V by 5 bases; bases with no gene match: 4. Germline CDR1 reads PRHDT; CDR2 reads FYEKMQ (reference sequence). The CDR3 runs to 13 residues. The CDR3 DNA reads as TGTGCCAGCAGCACGAGGACAGGGACTGAAGCTTTCTTT. Encoded protein: CASSTRTGTEAFF.

The chain combines TRBV4-1 with TRBJ2-5; TRBD1 aligns across 8 bases. V shed 6 bases, J shed 4 bases, and the junction held 4 bases outside the gene matches. Germline V gene data show CDR1 as MGHRA and CDR2 as YSYEKL. The CDR3 is 13 residues long. The chain's CDR3 is CASSSGGRETQYF. CDR3 coding DNA: TGCGCCAGCAGTTCAGGGGGCAGAGAGACCCAGTACTTC.

The V call is TRBV4-1, the J call TRBJ1-1, with D perhaps matching TRBD1 (5 bases). V lost 1 base to trimming and J lost 3 bases, with 9 bases between them. The CDR3 is 14 amino acids. Per the germline V gene, CDR1 is MGHRA and CDR2 is YSYEKL. CDR3 in amino acids: CASSQVLRDTEAFF. The CDR3 DNA is TGCGCCAGCAGCCAAGTGCTCAGGGACACTGAAGCTTTCTTT.

The chain recombines TRBV5-8 with TRBJ1-5; possibly TRBD1 for D (6 bases). The V gene's germline CDR1 is SGHTS and CDR2 YDEGEE. The CDR3 has 17 amino acids. Trimming removed 4 bases from V and 6 bases from J, with 23 bases in between. CDR3 DNA: TGTGCCAGCAGCCACAGGGTAGATGTCGCATCAGGTCAGCCCCAGCATTTT. Encoded protein: CASSHRVDVASGQPQHF.

The rearrangement uses TRBV4-1 and TRBJ1-1; no definite D call. Germline V lookup: CDR1 MGHRA, CDR2 YSYEKL. Between the trimmed V and J ends, which lost 0 bases and 1 base, there was a span of 9 bases. This CDR3 has 15 amino acids. The CDR3 spells CASSQEAFRNTEAFF. CDR3 sequence (DNA): TGCGCCAGCAGCCAAGAAGCATTCCGGAACACTGAAGCTTTCTTT.

The CDR3 coding sequence is TGTGCCTGGAGGAACAGGGGACTTAACACTGAAGCTTTCTTT. This translates into CAWRNRGLNTEAFF. The chain carries TRBV30 and TRBJ1-1; 7 bases are a match to TRBD1. V shed 3 bases and J 2 bases; nucleotides not matched to a gene: 6. Germline V lookup: CDR1 GTSNPN, CDR2 SVGIG (reference sequence). The length of the CDR3 is 14 residues. Drawing the rest from reference TRBV30 and TRBJ1-1, the complete variable domain is SQTIHQWPATLVQPVGSPLSLECTVEGTSNPNLYWYRQAAGRGLQLLFYSVGIGQISSEVPQNLSASRPQDRQFILSSKKLLLSDSGFYLCAWRNRGLNTEAFFGQGTRLTVV.

V usage is TRBV6-5 and J usage is TRBJ2-7; the match to TRBD1 covers 8 bases. The CDR3 loop spans 12 amino acids. From germline, CDR1 is MNHEY and CDR2 SVGAGI. V was pared by 6 bases and J by 4 bases, with 2 bases of the junction left unmatched. The CDR3 DNA reads TGTGCCAGCAGGGGACAGGAGTACGAGCAGTACTTC. It specifies CASRGQEYEQYF.

A few counts support this clone. The chain combines TRBV13 with TRBJ2-7; TRBD2 is a possible D gene (6 bases). Germline loops: CDR1 PRHDT, CDR2 FYEKMQ (reference sequence). The V end lost 5 bases, the J end lost 0 bases, and 14 bases lay between the germline ends. The CDR3 runs 15 residues. The CDR3 bases are TGTGCCAGCAGCCCACCGGACTACCTCTCCTACGAGCAGTACTTC. It yields the protein CASSPPDYLSYEQYF.